This TCR beta chain was sequenced for a study of technical replicates of blood from several donors. This CDR3 spans 15 amino acids. V was trimmed by 4 bases and J by 3 bases, leaving 14 bases between them. The V gene's germline CDR1 is MGHRA and CDR2 YSYEKL. The method was immunoSEQ multiplex PCR; TCRdb's version includes in-frame clones alone and lacks a portion of them. The data hold about 76,000 clones, with about 91% observed a single time. Material for sequencing was T cells isolated from PBMCs. The clonotype was recovered from a human donor in good health. The J gene is TRBJ2-3, the V gene TRBV4-1; D is ambiguous. In DNA form, the CDR3 reads TGCGCCAGCAGCCTAGCCGTTTATAGGACAGATACGCAGTATTTT. Its protein product is CASSLAVYRTDTQYF.